Listed below are T cell receptor beta chains from one sample, sequenced in a study of graft-versus-host responses after intestinal transplantation. Libraries were prepared by immunoSEQ multiplex PCR; TCRdb keeps only in-frame clonotypes and omits some of them. The data contain 90,000 to 150,000 clones, 85% to 95% of them seen just once; the ten biggest clones take up 2.5% to 3.5%. Their antigen targets remain unknown. The source material was unstimulated CD8+ T cells sorted from spleen or lymph node cells, sampled before intestinal transplant. Receptor source: a human donor who received an intestinal transplant. Both conserved end residues are part of each CDR3. A D gene is named only where the DNA matches it firmly. Clone size is shown for a subset of rows, as once, few, many or a class of expanded clone.

clone_size: .; j_call: TRBJ2-1; v_call: TRBV9; d_call: TRBD2; cdr3_nt: TGTGCCAGCAGCGTAAATCCCCGACTAGCGGGAGGGCCAGGCTACTACAATGAGCAGTTCTTC; cdr3_aa: CASSVNPRLAGGPGYYNEQFF
clone_size: .; j_call: TRBJ2-3; v_call: TRBV27; d_call: TRBD2; cdr3_nt: TGTGCCAGCAGTTTTCTAGCGGGAGCATCGGATACGCAGTATTTT; cdr3_aa: CASSFLAGASDTQYF
clone_size: .; j_call: TRBJ2-7; v_call: TRBV5-4; d_call: .; cdr3_nt: TGTGCCAGCAGCTCTATGGGAGAGCAGTACTTC; cdr3_aa: CASSSMGEQYF
clone_size: once; j_call: TRBJ1-4; v_call: TRBV29-1; d_call: TRBD1; cdr3_nt: TGCAGCGTTGAAGGGGGGACAGGCCTTAATGAAAAACTGTTTTTT; cdr3_aa: CSVEGGTGLNEKLFF
clone_size: .; j_call: TRBJ2-7; v_call: TRBV27; d_call: .; cdr3_nt: TGTGCCAGCGGCCCGGGGGGCCTCTACGAGCAGTACTTC; cdr3_aa: CASGPGGLYEQYF
clone_size: .; j_call: TRBJ1-5; v_call: TRBV27; d_call: .; cdr3_nt: TGTGCCAGCAGGCTAGATGGCCCTAGCAATCAGCCCCAGCATTTT; cdr3_aa: CASRLDGPSNQPQHF
clone_size: .; j_call: TRBJ2-3; v_call: TRBV5-1; d_call: TRBD2; cdr3_nt: TGCGCCAGCAGCTTGGGCACCGGGACTAGCGGGAGGGTTTATTCAGATACGCAGTATTTT; cdr3_aa: CASSLGTGTSGRVYSDTQYF
clone_size: once; j_call: TRBJ2-7; v_call: TRBV7-9; d_call: .; cdr3_nt: TGTGCCAGCAGGCAAGAGGGGGAGATAGGCTACGAGCAGTACTTC; cdr3_aa: CASRQEGEIGYEQYF
clone_size: .; j_call: TRBJ2-3; v_call: TRBV18; d_call: TRBD2; cdr3_nt: TGTGCCAGCTCACCTCTCGGACTAGATCGGGTCGATACGCAGTATTTT; cdr3_aa: CASSPLGLDRVDTQYF
clone_size: .; j_call: TRBJ2-3; v_call: TRBV19; d_call: .; cdr3_nt: TGTGCCAGTAGTATAGAGGGGACTTCTAGCACAGATACGCAGTATTTT; cdr3_aa: CASSIEGTSSTDTQYF
clone_size: .; j_call: TRBJ2-1; v_call: TRBV7-9; d_call: TRBD1; cdr3_nt: TGTGCCAGCAGCTTAGCGCTTTCGGACAGGGGCAATGAGCAGTTCTTC; cdr3_aa: CASSLALSDRGNEQFF
clone_size: .; j_call: TRBJ2-7; v_call: TRBV4-1; d_call: TRBD2; cdr3_nt: TGCGCCAGCAGCCAAGTAATAGCGGGGACCTACGAGCAGTACTTC; cdr3_aa: CASSQVIAGTYEQYF
clone_size: .; j_call: TRBJ1-5; v_call: TRBV28; d_call: .; cdr3_nt: TGTGCCAGCAGGAGAGGAGGGGCCAAGTATCAGCCCCAGCATTTT; cdr3_aa: CASRRGGAKYQPQHF
clone_size: .; j_call: TRBJ2-7; v_call: TRBV4-2; d_call: .; cdr3_nt: TGTGCCAGCAGCCAAGATTCGCCGGGGGAGCAGTACTTC; cdr3_aa: CASSQDSPGEQYF
clone_size: once; j_call: TRBJ1-4; v_call: TRBV4-1; d_call: .; cdr3_nt: TGCGCCAGCAGCCACGTAAAGACAGCTCAAAATGAAAAACTGTTTTTT; cdr3_aa: CASSHVKTAQNEKLFF
clone_size: .; j_call: TRBJ2-2; v_call: TRBV7-3; d_call: .; cdr3_nt: TGTGCCAGCAGCTTAAGACGCGGAGGCGGGGAGCTGTTTTTT; cdr3_aa: CASSLRRGGGELFF
clone_size: .; j_call: TRBJ2-7; v_call: TRBV28; d_call: TRBD2; cdr3_nt: TGTGCCAGCAGTCCATATGGGACTAGCTACTACGAGCAGTACTTC; cdr3_aa: CASSPYGTSYYEQYF
clone_size: .; j_call: TRBJ2-5; v_call: TRBV28; d_call: .; cdr3_nt: TGTGCCACCCTGAGCGTGCGGGAAGAGACCCAGTACTTC; cdr3_aa: CATLSVREETQYF
clone_size: .; j_call: TRBJ2-1; v_call: TRBV5-1; d_call: .; cdr3_nt: TGCGCCAGCGGTTCTCGAGGCCCGGGGGATGAGCAGTTCTTC; cdr3_aa: CASGSRGPGDEQFF
clone_size: .; j_call: TRBJ2-7; v_call: TRBV2; d_call: TRBD1; cdr3_nt: TGTGCCAGAGGGACAGGGGGCATCAAGGGCTACGAGCAGTACTTC; cdr3_aa: CARGTGGIKGYEQYF
clone_size: .; j_call: TRBJ2-1; v_call: TRBV7-6; d_call: .; cdr3_nt: TGTGCCAGCAGCTTAGAATTCGCACTAGCTGCTTCCTACAATGAGCAGTTCTTC; cdr3_aa: CASSLEFALAASYNEQFF
clone_size: .; j_call: TRBJ1-1; v_call: TRBV4-3; d_call: .; cdr3_nt: TGCGCCAGCAGCCAAGACCTGAACAGCGGGACTGAAGCTTTCTTT; cdr3_aa: CASSQDLNSGTEAFF
clone_size: once; j_call: TRBJ1-1; v_call: TRBV5-6; d_call: .; cdr3_nt: TGTGCCAGCAGCTTCCCCCAGGTGGGACACGATAACACTGAAGCTTTCTTT; cdr3_aa: CASSFPQVGHDNTEAFF
clone_size: .; j_call: TRBJ1-1; v_call: TRBV9; d_call: .; cdr3_nt: TGTGCCAGCAGCGTAGGGGGAAGTGCTGAAGCTTTCTTT; cdr3_aa: CASSVGGSAEAFF
clone_size: once; j_call: TRBJ2-7; v_call: TRBV15; d_call: .; cdr3_nt: TGTGCCACCAGCAGTAGTCCTTACGAGCAGTACTTC; cdr3_aa: CATSSSPYEQYF
clone_size: few; j_call: TRBJ2-3; v_call: TRBV7-3; d_call: TRBD1; cdr3_nt: TGTGCCAGCAAAGCCGGACAGGAGGCAGATACGCAGTATTTT; cdr3_aa: CASKAGQEADTQYF
clone_size: .; j_call: TRBJ2-7; v_call: TRBV6-5; d_call: .; cdr3_nt: TGTGCCAGCAGTTCCCTAGGTGGCGGGACTTACTACGAGCAGTACTTC; cdr3_aa: CASSSLGGGTYYEQYF
clone_size: .; j_call: TRBJ2-1; v_call: TRBV2; d_call: .; cdr3_nt: TGTGCCAGCAGTGAATCCGGATACAATGAGCAGTTCTTC; cdr3_aa: CASSESGYNEQFF
clone_size: once; j_call: TRBJ2-7; v_call: TRBV9; d_call: TRBD2; cdr3_nt: TGTGCCAGCAGCGCCCGTAGCGGGACAATCTACGAGCAGTACTTC; cdr3_aa: CASSARSGTIYEQYF
clone_size: .; j_call: TRBJ2-5; v_call: TRBV6-5; d_call: TRBD1; cdr3_nt: TGTGCCAGCAGTTCTACCGGGACAGGGGGAGAGACCCAGTACTTC; cdr3_aa: CASSSTGTGGETQYF
clone_size: .; j_call: TRBJ2-1; v_call: TRBV10-3; d_call: .; cdr3_nt: TGTGCCATTCCGGGATCACGATACAATGAGCAGTTCTTC; cdr3_aa: CAIPGSRYNEQFF
clone_size: .; j_call: TRBJ2-5; v_call: TRBV28; d_call: TRBD2; cdr3_nt: TGTGCCAGCAGGGGACTAGCGGTCCAAGAGACCCAGTACTTC; cdr3_aa: CASRGLAVQETQYF